This T cell receptor beta chain was documented in a study of CD4 and CD8 cells across lung adenocarcinoma regions. Samples came from patients with localized non-small cell lung adenocarcinoma. V trimming: 2 bases; J trimming: 5 bases; junction bases outside the gene matches: 6. Looked up from germline, CDR1 is MNHEY and CDR2 is SVGAGI. This CDR3 has 14 amino acids. TCRdb re-called the PCR reads with MiXCR, one entry per CDR3 protein. In the table there are approximately 10,000 distinct CDR3 sequences, approximately 50% of which are singletons. The sample consisted of CD8+ T cells from the margin of a lung tumor. The chain has TRBV6-5 and TRBJ2-7; 7 bases fit TRBD2. This receptor was obtained from a male donor with lung adenocarcinoma. The CD4 and CD8 labels of this study may be unreliable. For the CDR3, the DNA is TGTGCCAGCAGTTACACCGGGACTAACAACGAGCAGTACTTC. Protein sequence: CASSYTGTNNEQYF.